The clone carrying this T cell receptor beta chain appeared many times. Through a sample-barcoded 5' primer and a J-beta primer mix, a second PCR was run for roughly 6 to 12 cycles. Using its own MiXCR run on the 5' RACE reads, TCRdb lists one record per CDR3 protein. This sample carries hundreds of thousands of distinct CDR3 sequences, about 52% of them seen once, and the ten largest clones take roughly 31%. Samples each yielded at least 5 micrograms of total RNA. CDR1 is SGHRS, CDR2 YFSETQ, per germline. This CDR3 is built from 14 residues. The V end was cut by 4 bases, the J end by 9 bases, with 18 bases between. These data belong to a study of blood T cells in healthy people across ages. Study in general: Per every two T cells, about one barcoded beta molecule was captured by template switching.

Material for sequencing was blood. The V call is TRBV5-1, the J call TRBJ2-3; D is undetermined. This clonotype was obtained from a woman between 55 and 75 years old in good health. DNA for the CDR3: TGCGCCAGCAGCCCTGGGTCTACTGTAGGGACGCAGTATTTT. The encoded protein is CASSPGSTVGTQYF.